The 24 T cell receptor beta chains below all came from one sample that was sequenced in a study of cytomegalovirus exposure and HLA in healthy donors. TCRdb keeps only in-frame clones here, not all; method: immunoSEQ multiplex PCR. The repertoire has about 360,000 clones, 80% to 90% of them found once; the top ten carry 0.8% to 0.85%. Sequenced sample: PBMCs. The receptors come from a woman aged 18-29 years in good health and CMV-seronegative.

This clone was seen more than once but under ten times. V gene TRBV5-6 combines with J gene TRBJ2-7, with 8 bases fitting TRBD1. Unmatched junction bases numbered 6, after V lost 4 bases and J lost 6 bases. The CDR3 has 13 residues. CDR1 and CDR2 (germline): SGHDT, YYEEEE. This CDR3 is CASSPLGTGEQYF. CDR3 nucleotide sequence: TGTGCCAGCAGCCCGCTCGGGACAGGCGAGCAGTACTTC.

The chain employs TRBV6-1 and TRBJ2-5, with TRBD2 matching over 8 bases. The CDR3 runs to 15 residues. The germline V gene has CDR1 MNHNS and CDR2 SASEGT. The V segment lost 5 bases and the J segment 4 bases; nucleotides outside the gene matches: 9. The chain's CDR3 is CASSRGLGMGETQYF. The CDR3, as DNA: TGTGCCAGCAGTCGGGGACTAGGGATGGGAGAGACCCAGTACTTC.

The V gene is TRBV30, the J gene TRBJ2-3, with D tentatively TRBD2 (6 bases). Trimming shortened V by 5 bases and J by 0 bases, and 15 bases separated the two germline ends. Germline V gives CDR1 GTSNPN, CDR2 SVGIG (reference sequence). CDR3 length: 15 residues. CDR3 DNA sequence: TGTGCCTGGGCAACTAGCTTGGCTAGCACAGATACGCAGTATTTT. Translated, it gives CAWATSLASTDTQYF. The full variable domain, rest sourced from reference TRBV30 and TRBJ2-3, is SQTIHQWPATLVQPVGSPLSLECTVEGTSNPNLYWYRQAAGRGLQLLFYSVGIGQISSEVPQNLSASRPQDRQFILSSKKLLLSDSGFYLCAWATSLASTDTQYFGPGTRLTVL.

The rearrangement links TRBV30 to TRBJ2-3; a possible D gene is TRBD1 (6 bases). Germline CDR1 reads GTSNPN; CDR2 reads SVGIG (reference sequence). The CDR3 is 15 residues long. V lost 4 bases to trimming and J lost 1 base, with 15 bases between them. The CDR3 nucleotides read TGTGCCTGGATGGATACAGGGAGAGGCACAGATACGCAGTATTTT. Amino acids: CAWMDTGRGTDTQYF. Variable domain in full (rest from reference TRBV30 and TRBJ2-3): SQTIHQWPATLVQPVGSPLSLECTVEGTSNPNLYWYRQAAGRGLQLLFYSVGIGQISSEVPQNLSASRPQDRQFILSSKKLLLSDSGFYLCAWMDTGRGTDTQYFGPGTRLTVL.

In nucleotides, the CDR3 is TGTGCCAGCAGCCAACAACAGGGTAGGGGTGAGCAGTTCTTC. The encoded protein is CASSQQQGRGEQFF. V is TRBV11-2 and J is TRBJ2-1, with a possible D match to TRBD1 (6 bases). Trimming took off 5 bases at V and 9 bases at J, with 17 bases between the two ends. CDR1 is SGHAT, CDR2 FQNNGV, per germline. CDR3 length: 14 amino acids.

This chain uses TRBV28 with TRBJ2-1; TRBD2 matches 8 bases. V gave up 7 bases and J gave up 6 bases; unmatched junction bases: 5. The CDR3 is made up of 13 amino acids. Germline V gene data show CDR1 as MDHEN and CDR2 as SYDVKM. Here the CDR3 DNA reads TGTGCCAGCATACGGGGGGGAGGCAATGAGCAGTTCTTC. Amino acids: CASIRGGGNEQFF.

This chain joins TRBV27 and TRBJ2-1; a weak D match, TRBD2 (6 bases). V lost 7 bases, J lost 6 bases, and 16 bases lay in between. The germline gives CDR1 MNHEY, CDR2 SMNVEV (reference sequence). This CDR3 spans 14 amino acids. CDR3 in amino acids: CASTQGRGANEQFF. CDR3 DNA sequence: TGTGCCAGCACCCAGGGTCGCGGGGCCAATGAGCAGTTCTTC.

This clone was counted a few times. The J gene is TRBJ1-5, the V gene TRBV6-1; D gene uncertain. The CDR3 extends over 14 amino acids. Germline V gene data show CDR1 as MNHNS and CDR2 as SASEGT. The V gene lost 0 bases and the J gene lost 4 bases, with 7 bases spanning the gap. The CDR3 is CASSEASGNQPQHF. The CDR3 coding sequence is TGTGCCAGCAGTGAAGCGTCAGGAAATCAGCCCCAGCATTTT.

This clone has only one observation. The J gene is TRBJ2-7, the V gene TRBV28; D is unclear. CDR3 length equals 14 residues. Trimming left V 6 bases short and J 5 bases short, with 17 bases between. Germline CDR1 MDHEN, CDR2 SYDVKM. CDR3 amino acids: CASRLRLPRDEQYF. The CDR3 region has the DNA TGTGCCAGCAGACTAAGGTTACCTCGCGACGAGCAGTACTTC.

The rearrangement links TRBV28 to TRBJ2-5, with 9 bases identical to TRBD2. The CDR3 covers 14 residues. V lost 3 bases, J lost 2 bases, and 1 base stayed unmatched. Germline values: CDR1 MDHEN, CDR2 SYDVKM. CDR3 sequence (DNA): TGTGCCAGCAGTTTTGCGGGAGGGCAAGAGACCCAGTACTTC. Protein sequence: CASSFAGGQETQYF.

The chain has TRBV5-4 and TRBJ2-5; 11 positions match TRBD2. Germline V CDR1 and CDR2: SGHNT, YYREEE (reference sequence). The CDR3 has 15 amino acids. J was trimmed by 1 base and V by 3 bases; bases with no gene match: 2. The CDR3: CASSYLAGGQETQYF. The CDR3 nucleotides read TGTGCCAGCAGCTATCTAGCGGGGGGCCAAGAGACCCAGTACTTC.

The rearrangement links TRBV28 to TRBJ2-3; D may be TRBD2 (5 bases). The CDR3 spans 13 residues. CDR1 and CDR2 (germline): MDHEN, SYDVKM. V lost 8 bases to trimming and J lost 2 bases, with 11 bases between them. As DNA, the CDR3 is TGTGCCAGCTCCGAGGGCATCACAGATACGCAGTATTTT. It specifies CASSEGITDTQYF.

This clone was seen a few times. This chain's CDR3 is CASSPRQSSYNEQFF. In DNA, the CDR3 is TGTGCCAGCTCACCTCGACAGTCGAGCTACAATGAGCAGTTCTTC. The chain carries TRBV18 and TRBJ2-1; a weak D match, TRBD1 (5 bases). V lost 3 bases, J lost 3 bases, and 12 bases lay in between. This CDR3 spans 15 amino acids. Germline CDR1 reads KGHSH; CDR2 reads LQKENI.

V and J are TRBV5-6 and TRBJ2-1, with 7 bases fitting TRBD2. This CDR3 is built from 16 residues. V shed 4 bases, J shed 4 bases, and the junction held 11 bases outside the gene matches. Germline-derived CDR1 and CDR2 are SGHDT and YYEEEE. For the CDR3, the DNA is TGTGCCAGCAGCCCCTATGAGCGGGATTTTTACAATGAGCAGTTCTTC. This sequence encodes CASSPYERDFYNEQFF.

The gene calls are TRBV29-1 and TRBJ2-2, with D unclear. V was shortened by 8 bases and J by 4 bases, with 11 bases between the two germline ends. The CDR3 covers 12 residues. Germline loops: CDR1 SQVTM, CDR2 ANQGSEA. The CDR3 DNA is TGCAGCTCTCGGTCGGGCACCGGGGAGCTGTTTTTT. Translated, it gives CSSRSGTGELFF.

This chain links TRBV4-1 with TRBJ2-7; 9 bases map to TRBD2. The CDR3 consists of 18 residues. Trimming took 0 bases from V and 1 from J; bases not matched to a gene: 10. Germline V gene lookup returns CDR1 MGHRA and CDR2 YSYEKL. The CDR3 region is CASSQDDLSSGTSYEQYF. The CDR3 coding sequence is TGCGCCAGCAGCCAAGATGATCTCTCTAGCGGGACTTCCTACGAGCAGTACTTC.

This clone has only one observation. The genes are TRBV6-5 and TRBJ1-5, with D unresolved. The germline gives CDR1 MNHEY, CDR2 SVGAGI. V was cut by 9 bases and J by 0 bases, with 12 bases left in between. The CDR3 is made up of 14 amino acids. CDR3 region: CARLFGSSNQPQHF. In nucleotides, the CDR3 is TGTGCCAGGCTATTTGGGAGTAGCAATCAGCCCCAGCATTTT.

This clone was seen more than once but under ten times. CDR3 amino acids: CASSPGGYGNQPQHF. For the CDR3, the DNA is TGTGCCAGCAGCCCAGGGGGCTACGGCAATCAGCCCCAGCATTTT. The V and J genes are TRBV2 and TRBJ1-5; TRBD1 aligns across 8 bases. Germline CDR1 reads SNHLY; CDR2 reads FYNNEI. This CDR3 spans 15 amino acids. The junction had 6 bases not matched to a gene; V was cut back by 6 bases and J by 2 bases.

The chain employs TRBV30 and TRBJ1-6; D is undetermined. Germline V CDR1 and CDR2: GTSNPN, SVGIG (reference sequence). This CDR3 region has 13 residues. Trimming pared 4 bases from V and 3 bases from J, leaving 7 bases between. The CDR3 region is CAWTQFYNSPLHF. The CDR3 bases are TGTGCCTGGACACAGTTCTATAATTCACCCCTCCACTTT.

This sequence joins TRBV18 and TRBJ2-7; 8 nucleotides align to TRBD1. The CDR3 length is 13 residues. Germline lookup yields CDR1 KGHSH and CDR2 LQKENI. Trimming removed 3 bases from V and 7 bases from J; junction bases left unmatched: 5. DNA for the CDR3: TGTGCCAGCTCACCCGAAACAGGGGGGGAGCAGTACTTC. Protein sequence: CASSPETGGEQYF.

This clone was observed once. The chain has TRBV7-8 and TRBJ2-3; 10 nucleotides match TRBD2. This CDR3 spans 15 amino acids. Germline CDR1 is SGHVS and CDR2 is FQNEAQ. The junction had 12 bases not matched to a gene; V was cut back by 8 bases and J by 7 bases. In DNA, the CDR3 is TGTGCCAGCTCGTTTCGAGCGGGAGGGCCAAATACGCAGTATTTT. This gives the protein CASSFRAGGPNTQYF.

The gene calls are TRBV28 and TRBJ2-7; TRBD1 aligns across 9 bases. V was pared by 6 bases and J by 4 bases, with 10 bases of the junction left unmatched. This CDR3 is built from 15 residues. Germline V gene data show CDR1 as MDHEN and CDR2 as SYDVKM. The CDR3 protein is CASRGQGAGSYEQYF. CDR3 sequence (DNA): TGTGCCAGCAGGGGACAGGGCGCGGGGTCTTACGAGCAGTACTTC. The full variable domain, its missing parts supplied by reference TRBV28 and TRBJ2-7, is DVKVTQSSRYLVKRTGEKVFLECVQDMDHENMFWYRQDPGLGLRLIYFSYDVKMKEKGDIPEGYSVSREKKERFSLILESASTNQTSMYLCASRGQGAGSYEQYFGPGTRLTVT.

The chain has TRBV2 and TRBJ1-2, with 7 bases identical to TRBD1. Germline CDR1 reads SNHLY; CDR2 reads FYNNEI. There are 16 residues in the CDR3. The J segment lost 5 bases and the V segment lost 1 base, leaving 10 bases of the junction unmatched. CDR3 sequence: CASSEELGTASYGYTF. CDR3 nucleotides: TGTGCCAGCAGTGAAGAGCTTGGGACAGCTAGTTATGGCTACACCTTC.

As concerns this clone: Other DNA sequences from this sample encode an identical CDR3 as well. The chain carries TRBV28 and TRBJ1-2; D might be TRBD1 (6 bases). The germline V gene has CDR1 MDHEN and CDR2 SYDVKM. This CDR3 has 13 amino acids. V shed 3 bases and J shed 4 bases, with 9 bases lying between them. The DNA of the CDR3 is TGTGCCAGCAGTTTGGACAGACTCTATGGCTACACCTTC. Its protein is CASSLDRLYGYTF.